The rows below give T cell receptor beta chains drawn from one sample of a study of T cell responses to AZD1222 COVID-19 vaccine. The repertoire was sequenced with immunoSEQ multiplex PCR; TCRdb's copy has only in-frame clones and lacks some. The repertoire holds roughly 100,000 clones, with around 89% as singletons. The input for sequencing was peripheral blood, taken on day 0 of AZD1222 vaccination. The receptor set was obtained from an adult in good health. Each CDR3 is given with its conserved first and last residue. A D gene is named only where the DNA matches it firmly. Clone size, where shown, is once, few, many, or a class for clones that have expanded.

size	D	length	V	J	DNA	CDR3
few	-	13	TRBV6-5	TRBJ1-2	TGTGCCAGCAGTTACTCACCCGGATATGGCTACACCTTC	CASSYSPGYGYTF
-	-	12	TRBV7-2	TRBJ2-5	TGTGCCAGCAGCCCCATCCTAGAGACCCAGTACTTC	CASSPILETQYF
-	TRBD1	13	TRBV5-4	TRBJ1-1	TGTGCCAGCTCTTTGACAGGGCGAACTGAAGCTTTCTTT	CASSLTGRTEAFF
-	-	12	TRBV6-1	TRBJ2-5	TGTGCCAGCAGCGAAGTTGAGGAGACCCAGTACTTC	CASSEVEETQYF
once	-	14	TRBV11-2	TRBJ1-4	TGTGCCAGCAGCTTCGGACTTAGGGATGAAAAACTGTTTTTT	CASSFGLRDEKLFF
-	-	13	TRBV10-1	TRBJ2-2	TGCGCCAGCAGTGACCAAAACACCGGGGAGCTGTTTTTT	CASSDQNTGELFF
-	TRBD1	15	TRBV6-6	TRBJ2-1	TGTGCCAGCAATAATCGGGACAGCTCCTACAATGAGCAGTTCTTC	CASNNRDSSYNEQFF
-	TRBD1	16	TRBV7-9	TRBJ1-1	TGTGCCAGCAGCGTCGGGACAGGGGGCCTCAACACTGAAGCTTTCTTT	CASSVGTGGLNTEAFF
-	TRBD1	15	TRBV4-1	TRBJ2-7	TGCGCCAGCAGCGAGACCCGGGACAGGGGGTACGAGCAGTACTTC	CASSETRDRGYEQYF
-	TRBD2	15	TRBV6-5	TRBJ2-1	TGTGCCAGCAGGGTGGGGCTAGCGGGGGTCAATGAGCAGTTCTTC	CASRVGLAGVNEQFF
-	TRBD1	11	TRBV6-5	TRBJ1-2	TGTGCCAGCAGGGACAGGGGGCGGGGAACCTTC	CASRDRGRGTF
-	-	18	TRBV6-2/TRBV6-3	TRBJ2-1	TGTGCCAGCAGTTACCGCCCGGGACGGAGGAGCTCCTACAATGAGCAGTTCTTC	CASSYRPGRRSSYNEQFF
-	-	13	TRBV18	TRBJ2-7	TGTGCCAGCTCACCCATCAGTGGGATCGAGCAGTACTTC	CASSPISGIEQYF
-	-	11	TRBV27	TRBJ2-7	TGTGCCAGCACCCACAATAGTGTGCAGTACTTC	CASTHNSVQYF
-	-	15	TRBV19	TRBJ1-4	TGTGCCAGTAGTATCAACGGGGGTCGGAATGAAAAACTGTTTTTT	CASSINGGRNEKLFF
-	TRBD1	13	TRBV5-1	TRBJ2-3	TGCGCCAGCTGGCCAGGGGGCTCAGATACGCAGTATTTT	CASWPGGSDTQYF
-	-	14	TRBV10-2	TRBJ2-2	TGCGCCAGCAGTGAACTGGTGAACACCGGGGAGCTGTTTTTT	CASSELVNTGELFF
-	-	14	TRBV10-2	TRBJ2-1	TGCGCCAGCAGGGACAGCCAAGGATACAATGAGCAGTTCTTC	CASRDSQGYNEQFF
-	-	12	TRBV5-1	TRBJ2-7	TGCGCCAGCAGCTTGGCCTCGAACGAGCAGTACTTC	CASSLASNEQYF
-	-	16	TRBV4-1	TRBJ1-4	TGCGCCAGCAGCGCCGGGACAACCCCAACTAATGAAAAACTGTTTTTT	CASSAGTTPTNEKLFF
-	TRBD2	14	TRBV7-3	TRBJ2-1	TGTGCCAGCAGCGGGGAGGGGCTAGGGGATGAGCAGTTCTTC	CASSGEGLGDEQFF
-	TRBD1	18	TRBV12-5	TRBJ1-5	TGTGCTAGTGGTTTGGCGCCCACCCTGGGGACAGGGAGTCAGCCCCAGCATTTT	CASGLAPTLGTGSQPQHF
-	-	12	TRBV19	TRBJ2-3	TGTGCCAGTAGTCCCGGAGGATATACGCAGTATTTT	CASSPGGYTQYF
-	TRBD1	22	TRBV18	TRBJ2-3	TGTGCCAGCTCACCCGGACAGGGGGCGAGGATACTAGTGGGGGGACCCACAGATACGCAGTATTTT	CASSPGQGARILVGGPTDTQYF
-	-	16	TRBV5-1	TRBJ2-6	TGCGCCAGCAGCCGGGGGACCGATACTGGGGCCAACGTCCTGACTTTC	CASSRGTDTGANVLTF
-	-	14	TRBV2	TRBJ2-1	TGTGCCAGCAGTGAAACCAGCTGGAGGAATGAGCAGTTCTTC	CASSETSWRNEQFF
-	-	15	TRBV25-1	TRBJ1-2	TGTGCCAGCAGTGGACCCGACAGAAGTAACTATGGCTACACCTTC	CASSGPDRSNYGYTF
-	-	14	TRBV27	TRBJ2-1	TGTGCCAGCAGAGGGGGACAAGATTATGGGGAGCAGTTCTTC	CASRGGQDYGEQFF
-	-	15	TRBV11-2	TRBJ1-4	TGTGCCAGCAGCCCTAGGTACAGGGCTAATGAAAAACTGTTTTTT	CASSPRYRANEKLFF
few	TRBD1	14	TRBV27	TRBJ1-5	TGTGCCAGCAGTTTCCAGGGGGGCAATCAGCCCCAGCATTTT	CASSFQGGNQPQHF
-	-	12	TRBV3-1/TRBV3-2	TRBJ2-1	TGTGCCAGCAGCCAAGATCCTCTGAGGCAGTTCTTC	CASSQDPLRQFF
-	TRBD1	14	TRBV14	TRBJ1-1	TGTGCCAGCAGCCAGACAGGGTTGAACACTGAAGCTTTCTTT	CASSQTGLNTEAFF
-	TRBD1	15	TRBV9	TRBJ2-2	TGTGCCAGCAGCGTAGGCCAGGGGGCAACCGGGGAGCTGTTTTTT	CASSVGQGATGELFF
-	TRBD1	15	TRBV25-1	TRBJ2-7	TGTGCCAGCAGTGGCCCGGGACAGGGGGCATCCGAGCAGTACTTC	CASSGPGQGASEQYF
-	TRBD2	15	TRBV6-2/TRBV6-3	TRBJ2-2	TGTGCCAGCAGCCCCTCTATTAGCGGGTACGGGGAGCTGTTTTTT	CASSPSISGYGELFF
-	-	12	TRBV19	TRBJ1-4	TGTGCCAGTGGCCCGATTAATGAAAAACTGTTTTTT	CASGPINEKLFF
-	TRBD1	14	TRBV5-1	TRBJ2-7	TGCGCCAGCAGCTTCCAGGGACAGGGCTACGAGCAGTACTTC	CASSFQGQGYEQYF
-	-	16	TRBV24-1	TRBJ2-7	TGTGCCACCAGTGATTGGGCAAGGGGACACCACGACGAGCAGTACTTC	CATSDWARGHHDEQYF
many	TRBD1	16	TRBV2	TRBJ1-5	TGTGCCAGCAGTGAAGGTGGACAGGGCCCCAATCAGCCCCAGCATTTT	CASSEGGQGPNQPQHF
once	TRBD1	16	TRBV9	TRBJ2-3	TGTGCCAGCAGCGTAGAAGGGGGCGATAACACAGATACGCAGTATTTT	CASSVEGGDNTDTQYF
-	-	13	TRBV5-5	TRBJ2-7	TGTGCCAGCCGACCTTTGGGTTGGTACGAGCAGTACTTC	CASRPLGWYEQYF
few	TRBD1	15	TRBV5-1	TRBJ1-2	TGCGCCAGCAGCTCCCAGGCAACAGGGGCCCAGGGCTACACCTTC	CASSSQATGAQGYTF
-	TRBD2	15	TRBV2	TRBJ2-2	TGTGCCAGCAGCAGCGGGGGGACGAACACCGGGGAGCTGTTTTTT	CASSSGGTNTGELFF
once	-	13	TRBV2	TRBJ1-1	TGTGCCAGCCTTATTAGAATGAACACTGAAGCTTTCTTT	CASLIRMNTEAFF
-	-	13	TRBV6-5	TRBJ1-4	TGTGCCAGAGAAGGCAGGGATAATGAAAAACTGTTTTTT	CAREGRDNEKLFF
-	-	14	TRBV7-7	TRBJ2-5	TGTGCTAGCAGCTTAGGGATAGGGGGAGAGACCCAGTACTTC	CASSLGIGGETQYF
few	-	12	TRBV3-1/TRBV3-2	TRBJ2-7	TGTGCCAGCAGCCGCCACTCCTACGAGCAGTACTTC	CASSRHSYEQYF
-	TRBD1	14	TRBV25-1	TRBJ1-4	TGTGCCAGCAGTGAGGCAGGGGGGAAAGAAAAACTGTTTTTT	CASSEAGGKEKLFF
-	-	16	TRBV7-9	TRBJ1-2	TGTGCCAGCAGCCACCAGAGGCATGAGGCTAACTATGGCTACACCTTC	CASSHQRHEANYGYTF
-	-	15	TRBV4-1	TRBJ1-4	TGCGCCAGCAGCCGCCTGCCTTCCAAGGGTGAAAAACTGTTTTTT	CASSRLPSKGEKLFF